Sequencing of this T cell receptor beta chain was carried out in a study of technical replicates of blood from a handful of donors. Trimming took 3 bases from V and 0 from J, leaving 9 bases between them. This CDR3 spans 15 amino acids. The germline gives CDR1 SNHLY, CDR2 FYNNEI. Using immunoSEQ multiplex PCR, the repertoire was profiled, and TCRdb retains in-frame clones only, with some absent. Among tens of thousands of clones, approximately 86% were seen once, and the ten largest hold around 4.8%. V is TRBV2 and J is TRBJ2-4; D call uncertain. The TCR originated in a human donor in good health. Some clones in this sample may be carry-over from other donors' samples. Material: PBMCs. CDR3 DNA: TGTGCCAGCAGTGATTTCGAACTAGCCAAAAACATTCAGTACTTC. Amino acids: CASSDFELAKNIQYF.